This TCR beta chain was captured in a study of blood T cell repertoires in COVID-19 (dated by TCRdb to 2020 to 2021). With regard to the full study: Collaborator samples came from the United States, Italy and Spain and covered acute and convalescent phases of COVID-19. The prospective study material was composed of cDNA or gDNA derived from T cells, B-cell-depleted T cells, or PBMCs. The dataset comprised deeply sampled blood TCRbeta repertoires from subjects exposed to, actively infected with, or recovered from COVID-19. A freely available public database, intended as a resource for researchers studying the immune response to SARS-CoV-2, is where the repertoires were released. Samples came from the ongoing ImmuneRACE study (first 160 participants) plus 1,254 subjects from 6 global collaborators. The sample metadata nearly always contained a de-identified subject ID, COVID-19 status, age in years and sex. Where HLA class I and class II types were available, the types were taken from metadata supplied by the sample provider, not from assay-based typing.

The immunoSEQ Assay, a bias-controlled multiplex PCR, was used to amplify TCRbeta CDR3 regions from genomic DNA. The paper's processing steps were these. The number of nucleated cells in each sample was estimated from the amplification of reference gene primers within the assay. To quantify the absolute abundance of each unique TCRbeta CDR3 rearrangement, sequence reads were collapsed and filtered. For each sample, productive Simpson clonality was calculated by taking the square root of Simpson's diversity index across productive rearrangements. This immuneACCESS table, as held by TCRdb, lists in-frame sequences with V and J called but not all clones. Of the missing ones, under half trace to an unresolved V gene in checked studies; the others have no known cause. D and trimming come from the DNA, and the V and J calls and clone size come from that table. The sample has 200,000 to 250,000 clones on record, approximately 80% of them singletons. The leading ten clones occupy 15% to 20% of the sample.

Concerning this clone: It lacks a known antigen. Base qualities are missing; no much larger clone stands one base away.

Broad study findings and their caveats: The amount of clinical and demographic metadata varied by source and participant and was provided uncurated.

Whole blood was collected in K2EDTA tubes by collaborating institutions according to the institutions' own protocols. For TCRbeta analysis, collaborators shipped samples as frozen whole blood, isolated PBMCs, or DNA extracted from either of those sample types. According to the germline V gene (reference sequence), CDR1 reads MNHEY and CDR2 reads SMNVEV. V is clipped by 0 bases and J by 0 bases, and the sequence between their germline boundaries is 12 bases long. The CDR3 covers 16 residues, taking in both the cysteine and the phenylalanine. Only the CDR3 region is kept as DNA, spanning 48 bases read in frame from base 1.

The receptor chain draws on TRBV27 and TRBJ2-7; the D segment cannot be called with confidence. The sequencing input was peripheral blood. This TCR came from a man aged 25 to 45 with active or convalescent COVID-19. The bases read TGTGCCAGCAGTTTATCGTCTAGTCAAAGCTCCTACGAGCAGTACTTC. Its translation reads: CASSLSSSQSSYEQYF.